The TCR beta chain described here comes from a study of T cell repertoires in cytomegalovirus infection. Study details: Selected CMV epitopes included recently identified HLA-C-restricted ones as well as well-studied HLA-B-restricted ones. The study, taken as a whole, reports: The ex vivo response showed dominance by HLA-C-restricted CMV-specific TCR beta clonotypes.

TCRdb redid the calling of the reads with MiXCR, one entry per CDR3 protein. The profile shows roughly 920,000 distinct CDR3 sequences, roughly 30% of them singletons. About this clonotype itself: Antigen specificity is unknown.

The CDR3 contains 18 residues. Looked up from germline, CDR1 is MNHGY and CDR2 is SAAAGT. With 0 bases clipped from V and 0 bases from J, the junction kept 3 bases outside the gene matches. This TCR was recovered from a human donor in good health (CMV status not recorded). Some clones in this sample may be carry-over from other donors' samples. The material sequenced was cultured CD8+ T cells from PBMCs, taken from culture after CMV antigen stimulation. The chain recombines TRBV6-8 with TRBJ2-6, with 9 bases lining up with TRBD2. The CDR3 reads CASSYSAGGDSGANVLTF. DNA for the CDR3: TGTGCCAGCAGTTACTCTGCGGGGGGGGACTCTGGGGCCAACGTCCTGACTTTC.